This TCR beta chain came from a study of human T cells and chemical hapten exposure. Unique molecular identifiers were linked by the library to individual cDNA molecules. TCRdb reprocessed the RACE reads with MiXCR, giving one entry per CDR3 protein. The sample shows about 68,000 distinct CDR3 sequences, 9.5% to 13% of them seen only once. Regarding time point: pre-sensitization, week 0. Described treatment: therapeutic diphenylcyclopropenone sensitization with weekly scalp DPC. J was trimmed by 6 bases and V by 8 bases; bases with no gene match: 12. CDR3 length: 14 amino acids. This clonotype was seen many times.

The chain combines TRBV12-3 or TRBV12-4 with TRBJ1-1, with TRBD1 identical over 7 bases. This sequence was found in a woman between 45 and 60 years old with alopecia areata. Some clones in this sample may be carry-over from other donors' samples. This sample comprised whole blood, obtained in connection with sensitization to the hapten diphenylcyclopropenone (DPC). CDR3 loop: CASGCLQGSAEAFF. DNA for the CDR3: TGTGCCAGCGGGTGTCTACAGGGGAGCGCTGAAGCTTTCTTT.